Listed below are T cell receptor beta chains from one sample, sequenced in a study of T-cell memory formation after mild COVID-19. One entry per CDR3 protein results from TCRdb running MiXCR on the 5' RACE reads. The repertoire holds around 530,000 distinct CDR3 sequences, with roughly 21% as singletons. Sample: PBMCs or a T cell subset sorted from them (not recorded which). These receptors all stem from an adult woman who had mild COVID-19 (a few samples of this study predate the infection). Cell type and time point are not known. CDR3s include the opening cysteine and the closing phenylalanine or tryptophan. A D gene is named only where the DNA matches it firmly. Part of the rows lack a size; the others show once, few, many or a class for expanded clones.

- - TRBJ2-1 TRBV27 TGTGCCAGCAGACCGGAGGGCCACAATGAGCAGTTCTTC CASRPEGHNEQFF
- - TRBJ2-7 TRBV9 TGTGCCAGCAGCGGACGGGTTTTACCTCACGAGCAGTACTTC CASSGRVLPHEQYF
- - TRBJ1-1 TRBV15 TGTGCCACCAGCAGAGAGGGAACGTCCACTGAAGCTTTCTTT CATSREGTSTEAFF
- many TRBJ2-1 TRBV7-3 TGTGCCAGCAGCTTAGATGGGGCCGTAGAAGGCAATGAGCAGTTCTTC CASSLDGAVEGNEQFF
TRBD1 few TRBJ1-6 TRBV5-1 TGCGCCAGCAGCTTAGGACAGGACCGACATTCACCCCTCCACTTT CASSLGQDRHSPLHF
- - TRBJ1-1 TRBV24-1 TGTGCCACCAGTGATTTGGCCTCGCGGATAATGGGCCTGAACACTGAAGCTTTCTTT CATSDLASRIMGLNTEAFF
- - TRBJ2-7 TRBV30 TGTGCCTGGAGTGTGGGGACATACTACGAGCAGTACTTC CAWSVGTYYEQYF
- - TRBJ2-7 TRBV7-3 TGTGCCAGCAGCGATACCGGGGGTCGGAAGCAGTACTTC CASSDTGGRKQYF
- - TRBJ1-1 TRBV9 TGTGCCAGCAGCGTAGATTCAGGGTTGGGCACTGAAGCTTTCTTT CASSVDSGLGTEAFF
TRBD1 few TRBJ2-1 TRBV7-2 TGTGCCAGCAGGAGAAACAGGGGCTACAATGAGCAGTTCTTC CASRRNRGYNEQFF
TRBD1 - TRBJ2-3 TRBV7-9 TGTGCCAGCAGCCTCCTGACAGGGGGCAGTGCAGATACGCAGTATTTT CASSLLTGGSADTQYF
TRBD1 - TRBJ2-7 TRBV7-9 TGTGCCAGCAGCCTAGACAGGGGCAAAATCTACGAGCAGTACTTC CASSLDRGKIYEQYF
TRBD2 - TRBJ2-1 TRBV7-2 TGTGCCAGCAGCTTACTAGGGACTAGCGGGTACAATGAGCAGTTCTTC CASSLLGTSGYNEQFF
TRBD2 few TRBJ2-1 TRBV2 TGTGCCAGCAGTGGGGTAGCGGGAGGGCACGATGAGCAGTTCTTC CASSGVAGGHDEQFF
TRBD1 few TRBJ2-3 TRBV6-2/TRBV6-3 TGTGCCAGCAGACTGCGTCGATCAGGGGGCATGGCAGATACGCAGTATTTT CASRLRRSGGMADTQYF
TRBD1 few TRBJ2-7 TRBV29-1 TGCAGCGTTGGAATAGGACAGGGTGGGGACGAGCAGTACTTC CSVGIGQGGDEQYF
- - TRBJ1-6 TRBV30 TGTGCCTCTGGGGCTGGGAGCTCCCTCGCCTATAATTCACCCCTCCACTTT CASGAGSSLAYNSPLHF
TRBD1 - TRBJ2-7 TRBV10-2 TGCGCCAGCAGTGGGCCGGGACAGGGGGTGTACGAGCAGTACTTC CASSGPGQGVYEQYF
TRBD2 few TRBJ2-1 TRBV6-2/TRBV6-3 TGTGCCAGCAGTCGCCGTGCCCTAGCGGGGGGGCAGGATGAGCAGTTCTTC CASSRRALAGGQDEQFF
- - TRBJ1-2 TRBV24-1 TGTGCCACCAGTGATTTGGACGGACATGGCTACACCTTC CATSDLDGHGYTF
TRBD1 few TRBJ1-1 TRBV5-1 TGCGCCAGCAGCCCGTACTCACAGGGGGCAAACACTGAAGCTTTCTTT CASSPYSQGANTEAFF
TRBD2 - TRBJ2-3 TRBV3-1 TGTGCCAGCAGCCAATACCGGGGGGAAGGGCTCGGAGATACGCAGTATTTT CASSQYRGEGLGDTQYF
TRBD2 - TRBJ2-3 TRBV29-1 TGCAGCGTTGAAGATCGGGGCGGGAGTGTGTTCAGCACAGATACGCAGTATTTT CSVEDRGGSVFSTDTQYF
TRBD1 few TRBJ1-2 TRBV18 TGTGCCAGCTCACCGGGACAGGGGATACATGGCTACACCTTC CASSPGQGIHGYTF
- - TRBJ2-7 TRBV6-2/TRBV6-3 TGTGCCAGCAGCGAGGGGAGACTATCCTACGAGCAGTACTTC CASSEGRLSYEQYF
TRBD1 - TRBJ2-7 TRBV24-1 TGTGCCACCAGCACAGGGGCCTCCTACGAGCAGTACTTC CATSTGASYEQYF
TRBD1 - TRBJ1-6 TRBV5-1 TGCGCCAGCAGCTTGGCCGGGACAGGGGAATCACCCCTCCACTTT CASSLAGTGESPLHF
- - TRBJ1-1 TRBV4-1 TGCGCCAGCAGCCACGTGAGTACTGAAGCTTTCTTT CASSHVSTEAFF
- - TRBJ1-1 TRBV20-1 TGCAGTGCCCACCCCGGACGGAACACTGAAGCTTTCTTT CSAHPGRNTEAFF
- - TRBJ2-7 TRBV9 TGTGCCAGCAGCGGACCGGGACAACCCGAGCAGTACTTC CASSGPGQPEQYF
- - TRBJ1-6 TRBV6-2/TRBV6-3 TGTGCCAGCATACTGACACCAGGGAGAACCCTCCACTTT CASILTPGRTLHF
TRBD1 - TRBJ1-5 TRBV5-5 TGTGCCAGCAGCTTGACGGGACAGGCCCTTGGCAATCAGCCCCAGCATTTT CASSLTGQALGNQPQHF
- many TRBJ2-1 TRBV7-8 TGTGCCAGCGGGCGGCGGATGAACAATGAGCAGTTCTTC CASGRRMNNEQFF
TRBD2 - TRBJ2-1 TRBV7-7 TGTGCTAGCAGCCAGGGACTAGCGACTAGGGATGAGCAGTTCTTC CASSQGLATRDEQFF
TRBD2 - TRBJ2-3 TRBV5-6 TGTGCCAGCAGCTTGGTCCTAGCGGGGGCGTTAGATACGCAGTATTTT CASSLVLAGALDTQYF